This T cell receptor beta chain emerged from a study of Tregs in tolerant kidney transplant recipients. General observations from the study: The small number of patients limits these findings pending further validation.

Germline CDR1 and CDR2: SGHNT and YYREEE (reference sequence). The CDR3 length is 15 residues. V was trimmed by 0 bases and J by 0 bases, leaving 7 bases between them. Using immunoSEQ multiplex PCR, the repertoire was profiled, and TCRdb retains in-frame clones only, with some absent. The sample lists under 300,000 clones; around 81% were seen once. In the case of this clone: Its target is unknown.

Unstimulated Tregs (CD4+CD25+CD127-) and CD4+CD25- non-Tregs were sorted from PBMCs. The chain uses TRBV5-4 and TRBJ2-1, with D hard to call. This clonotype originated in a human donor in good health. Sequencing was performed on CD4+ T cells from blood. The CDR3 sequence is CASSLGSNSYNEQFF. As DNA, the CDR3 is TGTGCCAGCAGCTTGGGGTCAAACTCCTACAATGAGCAGTTCTTC. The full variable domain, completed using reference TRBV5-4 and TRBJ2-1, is ETGVTQSPTHLIKTRGQQVTLRCSSQSGHNTVSWYQQALGQGPQFIFQYYREEENGRGNFPPRFSGLQFPNYSSELNVNALELDDSALYLCASSLGSNSYNEQFFGPGTRLTVL.